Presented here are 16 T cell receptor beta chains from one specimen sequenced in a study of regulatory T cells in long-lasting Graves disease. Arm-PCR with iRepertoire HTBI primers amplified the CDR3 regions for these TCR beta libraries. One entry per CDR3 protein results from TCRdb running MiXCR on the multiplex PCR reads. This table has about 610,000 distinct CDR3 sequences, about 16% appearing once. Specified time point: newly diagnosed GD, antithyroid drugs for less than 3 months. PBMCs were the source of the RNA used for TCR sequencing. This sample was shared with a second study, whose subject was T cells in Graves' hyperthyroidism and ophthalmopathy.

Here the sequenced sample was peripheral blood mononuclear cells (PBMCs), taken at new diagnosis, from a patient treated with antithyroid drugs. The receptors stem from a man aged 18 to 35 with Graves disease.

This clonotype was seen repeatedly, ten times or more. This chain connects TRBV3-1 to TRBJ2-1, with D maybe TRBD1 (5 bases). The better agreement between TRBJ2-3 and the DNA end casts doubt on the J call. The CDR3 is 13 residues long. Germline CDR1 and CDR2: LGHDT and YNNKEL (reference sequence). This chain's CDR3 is CASSQGQGDTQYF. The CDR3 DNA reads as TGTGCCAGCAGCCAAGGTCAGGGAGATACGCAGTATTTT.

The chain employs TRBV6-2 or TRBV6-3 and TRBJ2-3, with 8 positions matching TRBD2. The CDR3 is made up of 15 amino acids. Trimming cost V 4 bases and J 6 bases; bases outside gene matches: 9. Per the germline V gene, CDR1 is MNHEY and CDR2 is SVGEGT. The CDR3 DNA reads TGTGCCAGCAGTTTTAGCGGGACAAGGAGCGATACGCAGTATTTT. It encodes CASSFSGTRSDTQYF.

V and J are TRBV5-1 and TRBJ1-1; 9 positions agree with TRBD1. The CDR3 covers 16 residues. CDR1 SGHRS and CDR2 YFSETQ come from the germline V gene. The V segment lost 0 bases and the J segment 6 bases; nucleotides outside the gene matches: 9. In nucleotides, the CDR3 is TGCGCCAGCAGCTTGGGATTCGGACAGGGGTCCGCTGAAGCTTTCTTT. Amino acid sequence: CASSLGFGQGSAEAFF.

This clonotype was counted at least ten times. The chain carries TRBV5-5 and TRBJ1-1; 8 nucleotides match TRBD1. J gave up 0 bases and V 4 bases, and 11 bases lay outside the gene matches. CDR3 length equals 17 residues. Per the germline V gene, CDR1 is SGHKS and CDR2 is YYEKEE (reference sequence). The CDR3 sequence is CASSPRAGGGVNTEAFF. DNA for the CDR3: TGTGCCAGCAGCCCGAGGGCAGGGGGCGGAGTGAACACTGAAGCTTTCTTT.

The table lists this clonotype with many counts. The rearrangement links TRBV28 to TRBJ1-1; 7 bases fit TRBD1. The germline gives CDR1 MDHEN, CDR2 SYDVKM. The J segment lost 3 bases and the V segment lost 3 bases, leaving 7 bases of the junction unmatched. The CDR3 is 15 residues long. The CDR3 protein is CASSFRNTGDTEAFF. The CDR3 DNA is TGTGCCAGCAGTTTCCGGAACACAGGGGACACTGAAGCTTTCTTT.

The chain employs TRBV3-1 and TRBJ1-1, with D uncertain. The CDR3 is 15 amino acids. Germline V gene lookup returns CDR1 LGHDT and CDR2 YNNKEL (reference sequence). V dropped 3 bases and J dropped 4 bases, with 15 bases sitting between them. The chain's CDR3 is CASSHYDILGTEAFF. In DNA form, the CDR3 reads TGTGCCAGCAGCCACTACGACATACTGGGCACTGAAGCTTTCTTT.

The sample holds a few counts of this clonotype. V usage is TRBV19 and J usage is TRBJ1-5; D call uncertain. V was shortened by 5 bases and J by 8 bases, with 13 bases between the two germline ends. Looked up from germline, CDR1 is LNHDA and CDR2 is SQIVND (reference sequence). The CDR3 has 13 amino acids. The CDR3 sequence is CASSSHLGEPQHF. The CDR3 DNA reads TGTGCCAGTAGTTCCCACCTGGGAGAGCCCCAGCATTTT.

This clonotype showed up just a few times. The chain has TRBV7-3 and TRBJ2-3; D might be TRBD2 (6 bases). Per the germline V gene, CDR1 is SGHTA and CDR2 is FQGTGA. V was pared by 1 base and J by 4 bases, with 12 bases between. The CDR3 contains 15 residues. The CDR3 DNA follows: TGTGCCAGCAGCTTAATGGGGGGAAGTCCAGATACGCAGTATTTT. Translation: CASSLMGGSPDTQYF.

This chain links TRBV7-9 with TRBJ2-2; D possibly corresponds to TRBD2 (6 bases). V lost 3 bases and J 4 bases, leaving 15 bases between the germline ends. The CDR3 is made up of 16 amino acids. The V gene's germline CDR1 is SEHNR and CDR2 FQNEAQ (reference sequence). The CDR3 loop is CASSLSSGVVTGELFF. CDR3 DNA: TGTGCCAGCAGCTTGTCGTCGGGAGTTGTCACCGGGGAGCTGTTTTTT. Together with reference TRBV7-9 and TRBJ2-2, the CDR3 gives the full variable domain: DTGVSQNPRHKITKRGQNVTFRCDPISEHNRLYWYRQTLGQGPEFLTYFQNEAQLEKSRLLSDRFSAERPKGSFSTLEIQRTEQGDSAMYLCASSLSSGVVTGELFFGEGSRLTVL.

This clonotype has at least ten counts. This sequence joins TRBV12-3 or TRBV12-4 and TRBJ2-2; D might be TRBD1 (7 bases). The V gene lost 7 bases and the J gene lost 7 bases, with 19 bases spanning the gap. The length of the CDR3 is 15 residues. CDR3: CASIQRGAGGGELFF. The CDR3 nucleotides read TGTGCCAGCATCCAACGCGGGGCAGGGGGCGGGGAGCTGTTTTTT.

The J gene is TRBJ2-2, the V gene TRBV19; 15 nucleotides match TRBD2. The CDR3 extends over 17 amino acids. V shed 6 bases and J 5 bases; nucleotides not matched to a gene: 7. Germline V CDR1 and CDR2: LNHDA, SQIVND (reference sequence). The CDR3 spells CASRPGLAGGVTGELFF. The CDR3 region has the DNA TGTGCCAGTAGGCCGGGACTAGCGGGAGGAGTAACCGGGGAGCTGTTTTTT.

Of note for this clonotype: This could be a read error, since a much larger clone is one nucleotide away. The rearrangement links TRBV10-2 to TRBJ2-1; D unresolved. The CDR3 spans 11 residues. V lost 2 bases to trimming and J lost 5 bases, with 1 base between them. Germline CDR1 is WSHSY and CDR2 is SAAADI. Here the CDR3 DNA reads TGCGCCAGCAGTGAGCACAATGAGCAGTTCTTC. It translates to CASSEHNEQFF.

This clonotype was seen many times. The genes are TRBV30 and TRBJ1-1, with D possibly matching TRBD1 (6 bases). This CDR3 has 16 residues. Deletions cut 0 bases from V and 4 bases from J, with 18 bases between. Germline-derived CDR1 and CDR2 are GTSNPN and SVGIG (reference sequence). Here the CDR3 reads CAWSVLAGEFVTEAFF. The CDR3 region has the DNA TGTGCCTGGAGTGTACTGGCAGGGGAATTCGTCACTGAAGCTTTCTTT.

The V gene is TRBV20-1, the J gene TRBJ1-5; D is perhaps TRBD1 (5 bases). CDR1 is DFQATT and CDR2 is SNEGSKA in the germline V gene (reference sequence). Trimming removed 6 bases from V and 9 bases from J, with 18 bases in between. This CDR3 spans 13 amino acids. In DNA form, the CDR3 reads TGCAGTGCGGAGAGGGGTGGGTTTCCGCCCCAGCATTTT. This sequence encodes CSAERGGFPPQHF.

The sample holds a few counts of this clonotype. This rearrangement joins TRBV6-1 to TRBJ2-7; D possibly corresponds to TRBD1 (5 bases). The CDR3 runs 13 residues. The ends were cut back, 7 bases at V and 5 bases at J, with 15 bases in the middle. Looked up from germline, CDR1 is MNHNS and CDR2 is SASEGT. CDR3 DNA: TGTGCCAGCAAACGAAGACAGCCTGACGAGCAGTACTTC. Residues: CASKRRQPDEQYF.

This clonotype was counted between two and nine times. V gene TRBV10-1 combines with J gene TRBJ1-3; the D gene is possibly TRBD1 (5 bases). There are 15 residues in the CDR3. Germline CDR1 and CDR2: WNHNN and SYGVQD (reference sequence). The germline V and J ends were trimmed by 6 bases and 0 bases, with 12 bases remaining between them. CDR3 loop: CASSLDSSSGNTIYF. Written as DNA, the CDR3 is TGCGCCAGCAGCCTAGACAGTTCCTCTGGAAACACCATATATTTT.